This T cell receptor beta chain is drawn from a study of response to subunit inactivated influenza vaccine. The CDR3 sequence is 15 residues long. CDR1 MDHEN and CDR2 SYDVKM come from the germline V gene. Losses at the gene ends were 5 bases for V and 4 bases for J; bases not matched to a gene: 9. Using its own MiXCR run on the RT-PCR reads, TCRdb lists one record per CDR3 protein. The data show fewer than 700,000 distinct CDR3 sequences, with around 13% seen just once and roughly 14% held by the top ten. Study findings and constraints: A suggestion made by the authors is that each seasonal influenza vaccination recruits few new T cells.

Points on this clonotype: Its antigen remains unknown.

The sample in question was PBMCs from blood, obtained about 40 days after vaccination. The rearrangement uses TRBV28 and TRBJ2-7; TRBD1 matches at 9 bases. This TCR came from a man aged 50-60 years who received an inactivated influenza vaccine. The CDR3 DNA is TGTGCCAGCAGTCCCCCCGTGGGACAGGGTTACGAGCAGTACTTC. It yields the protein CASSPPVGQGYEQYF.